Presented here are 9 T cell receptor beta chains from one specimen sequenced in a study of identical twins. From the 5' RACE reads, TCRdb called clonotypes with MiXCR, one entry per CDR3 protein. The sample consists of 130,000 to 150,000 distinct CDR3 sequences, 3% to 4% of them appearing once. Sequences were obtained from memory T cells sorted from blood. Every receptor here comes from a man between 18 and 29 years old in good health.

This clonotype has a count of ten or more. The gene calls are TRBV5-1 and TRBJ1-1; D is perhaps TRBD1 (5 bases). Between the trimmed V and J ends, which lost 2 bases and 8 bases, there was a span of 22 bases. Germline V lookup: CDR1 SGHRS, CDR2 YFSETQ. CDR3 length: 16 amino acids. The chain's CDR3 is CASSFKQWGIGPEAFF. CDR3 DNA sequence: TGCGCCAGCAGCTTTAAACAGTGGGGGATTGGGCCCGAAGCTTTCTTT.

This clonotype was recorded many times. The rearrangement uses TRBV5-1 and TRBJ2-1; D is ambiguous. V lost 4 bases to trimming and J lost 0 bases, with 11 bases between them. CDR1 and CDR2 from the germline V gene are SGHRS and YFSETQ. This CDR3 is 15 amino acids long. CDR3 bases: TGCGCCAGCAGCCAAGACCCGAGCTCCTACAATGAGCAGTTCTTC. Protein product: CASSQDPSSYNEQFF.

The table lists this clonotype with many counts. The chain links TRBV7-3 to TRBJ2-3, with TRBD2 matching over 11 bases. Trimming at V came to 4 bases and at J to 2 bases, leaving 5 bases not matched to a gene. The CDR3 is made up of 16 amino acids. Germline V gives CDR1 SGHTA, CDR2 FQGTGA. As DNA, the CDR3 is TGTGCCAGCAGCTCGGGACTAGCGGCCAACACAGATACGCAGTATTTT. Encoded protein: CASSSGLAANTDTQYF. Combining the CDR3 with reference TRBV7-3 and TRBJ2-3 gives the whole variable domain GAGVSQTPSNKVTEKGKYVELRCDPISGHTALYWYRQSLGQGPEFLIYFQGTGAADDSGLPNDRFFAVRPEGSVSTLKIQRTERGDSAVYLCASSSGLAANTDTQYFGPGTRLTVL.

This clonotype was counted between two and nine times. The CDR3 bases are TGTGCCTCCACCGGGACTAGCGTCTACGAGCAGTACTTC. It translates to CASTGTSVYEQYF. The V and J genes are TRBV27 and TRBJ2-7, with 10 nucleotides matching TRBD2. CDR1 MNHEY and CDR2 SMNVEV come from the germline V gene (reference sequence). V shed 11 bases, J shed 3 bases, and the junction held 7 bases outside the gene matches. The CDR3 totals 13 residues.

This clonotype was recorded at least ten times. The V and J genes are TRBV4-3 and TRBJ1-2, with 7 positions matching TRBD1. Germline lookup yields CDR1 LGHNA and CDR2 YSLEER. V lost 3 bases to trimming and J lost 7 bases; unmatched junction nucleotides: 11. CDR3 length: 15 residues. The CDR3, as DNA: TGCGCCAGCAGCCAGGGAAATGACAGGGCTAGTGGCTACACCTTC. It encodes CASSQGNDRASGYTF.

There are many counts of this clonotype. V is TRBV5-1 and J is TRBJ2-7; D perhaps matches TRBD1 (5 bases). With 1 base removed from V and 0 bases from J, the gap between germline ends came to 11 bases. Per the germline V gene, CDR1 is SGHRS and CDR2 is YFSETQ. There are 15 residues in the CDR3. CDR3 DNA sequence: TGCGCCAGCAGCTTGAGGGGCGAGAACTCCTACGAGCAGTACTTC. Translation: CASSLRGENSYEQYF.

This clonotype was recorded at least ten times. The chain recombines TRBV27 with TRBJ1-5; D possibly corresponds to TRBD1 (5 bases). Germline lookup yields CDR1 MNHEY and CDR2 SMNVEV (reference sequence). Trimming pared 1 base from V and 0 bases from J, leaving 13 bases between. This CDR3 is built from 17 residues. CDR3 residues: CASSLLGGDLSNQPQHF. The CDR3 DNA follows: TGTGCCAGCAGTTTATTGGGAGGGGACCTTAGCAATCAGCCCCAGCATTTT.

This clonotype was recorded at least ten times. The chain employs TRBV12-3 or TRBV12-4 and TRBJ2-1; the match to TRBD2 covers 7 bases. The CDR3 consists of 16 residues. Trimming cost V 7 bases and J 5 bases; bases outside gene matches: 14. The CDR3 here is CASTLGAGLKDNEQFF. The DNA of the CDR3 is TGTGCCAGCACCTTAGGGGCGGGACTAAAGGACAATGAGCAGTTCTTC.

The sample holds many counts of this clonotype. V and J are TRBV7-9 and TRBJ2-7; 7 positions match TRBD1. Germline V gene sequence: CDR1 SEHNR, CDR2 FQNEAQ (reference sequence). The CDR3 is made up of 13 amino acids. With 11 bases clipped from V and 1 base from J, the junction kept 8 bases outside the gene matches. The CDR3 coding sequence is TGTGCCGGCGTTCGGGACAGTTCCTACGAGCAGTACTTC. Its protein product is CAGVRDSSYEQYF. Full variable domain (rest looked up from reference TRBV7-9 and TRBJ2-7): DTGVSQNPRHKITKRGQNVTFRCDPISEHNRLYWYRQTLGQGPEFLTYFQNEAQLEKSRLLSDRFSAERPKGSFSTLEIQRTEQGDSAMYLCAGVRDSSYEQYFGPGTRLTVT.